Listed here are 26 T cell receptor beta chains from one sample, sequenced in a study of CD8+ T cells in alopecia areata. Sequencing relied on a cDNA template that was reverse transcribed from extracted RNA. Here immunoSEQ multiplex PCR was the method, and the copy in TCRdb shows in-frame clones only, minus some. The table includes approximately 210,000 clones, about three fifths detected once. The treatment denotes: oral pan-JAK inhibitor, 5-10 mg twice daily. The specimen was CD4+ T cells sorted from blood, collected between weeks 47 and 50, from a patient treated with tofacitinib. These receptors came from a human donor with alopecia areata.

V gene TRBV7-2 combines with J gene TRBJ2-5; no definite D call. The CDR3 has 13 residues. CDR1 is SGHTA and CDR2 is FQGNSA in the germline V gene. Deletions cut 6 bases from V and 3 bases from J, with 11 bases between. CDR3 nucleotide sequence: TGTGCCAGCAGTAGGCCCAAAGAAGAGACCCAGTACTTC. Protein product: CASSRPKEETQYF.

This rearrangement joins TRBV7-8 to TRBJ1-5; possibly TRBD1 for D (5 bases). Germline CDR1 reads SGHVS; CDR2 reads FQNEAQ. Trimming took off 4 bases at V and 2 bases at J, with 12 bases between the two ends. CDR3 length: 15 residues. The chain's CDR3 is CASSSRDSGNQPQHF. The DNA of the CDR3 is TGTGCCAGCAGCTCCCGGGACTCTGGCAATCAGCCCCAGCATTTT.

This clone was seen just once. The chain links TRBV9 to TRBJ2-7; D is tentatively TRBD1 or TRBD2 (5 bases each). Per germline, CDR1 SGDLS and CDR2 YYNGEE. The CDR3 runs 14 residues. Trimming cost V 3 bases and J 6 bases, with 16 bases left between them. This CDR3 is CASSAQTSGTEQYF. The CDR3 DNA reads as TGTGCCAGCAGCGCCCAGACTTCCGGGACCGAGCAGTACTTC.

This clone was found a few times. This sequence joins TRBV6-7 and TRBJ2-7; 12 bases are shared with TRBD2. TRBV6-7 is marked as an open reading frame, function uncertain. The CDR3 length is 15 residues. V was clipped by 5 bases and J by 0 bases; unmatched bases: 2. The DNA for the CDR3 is TGTGCCAGCAGTCGGACTAGCGGGGTCTCCTACGAGCAGTACTTC. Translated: CASSRTSGVSYEQYF.

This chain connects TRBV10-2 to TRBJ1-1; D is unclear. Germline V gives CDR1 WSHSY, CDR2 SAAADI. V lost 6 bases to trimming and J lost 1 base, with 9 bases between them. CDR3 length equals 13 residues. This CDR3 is CASRAQGNTEAFF. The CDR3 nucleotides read TGCGCCAGCAGGGCACAAGGGAACACTGAAGCTTTCTTT.

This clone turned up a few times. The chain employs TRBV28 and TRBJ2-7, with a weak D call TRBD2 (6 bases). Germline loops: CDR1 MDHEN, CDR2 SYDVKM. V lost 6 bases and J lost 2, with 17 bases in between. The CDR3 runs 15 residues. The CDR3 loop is CASRPGTHGTYEQYF. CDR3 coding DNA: TGTGCCAGCAGGCCCGGGACTCACGGAACCTACGAGCAGTACTTC. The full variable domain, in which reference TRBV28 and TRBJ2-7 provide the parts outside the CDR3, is DVKVTQSSRYLVKRTGEKVFLECVQDMDHENMFWYRQDPGLGLRLIYFSYDVKMKEKGDIPEGYSVSREKKERFSLILESASTNQTSMYLCASRPGTHGTYEQYFGPGTRLTVT.

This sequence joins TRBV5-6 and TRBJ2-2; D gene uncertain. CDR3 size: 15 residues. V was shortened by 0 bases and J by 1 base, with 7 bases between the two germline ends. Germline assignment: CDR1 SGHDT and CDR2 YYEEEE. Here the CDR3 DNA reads TGTGCCAGCAGCTTGGATAGACGGAACACCGGGGAGCTGTTTTTT. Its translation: CASSLDRRNTGELFF.

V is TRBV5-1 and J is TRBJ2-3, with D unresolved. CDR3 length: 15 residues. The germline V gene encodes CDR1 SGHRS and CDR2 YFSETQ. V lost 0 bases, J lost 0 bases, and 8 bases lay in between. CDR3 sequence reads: CASSLDRTSTDTQYF. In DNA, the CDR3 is TGCGCCAGCAGCTTGGACCGTACTAGCACAGATACGCAGTATTTT.

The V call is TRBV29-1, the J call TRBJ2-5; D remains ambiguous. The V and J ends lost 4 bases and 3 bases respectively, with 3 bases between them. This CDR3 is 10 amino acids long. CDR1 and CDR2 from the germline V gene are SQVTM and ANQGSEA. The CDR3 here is CSVVEETQYF. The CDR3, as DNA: TGCAGCGTTGTTGAAGAGACCCAGTACTTC.

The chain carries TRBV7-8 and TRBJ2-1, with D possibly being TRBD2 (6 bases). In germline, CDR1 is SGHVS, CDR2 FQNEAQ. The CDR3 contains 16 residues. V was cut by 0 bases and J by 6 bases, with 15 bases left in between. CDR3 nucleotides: TGTGCCAGCAGCTTAGCGCGACTAGATGGGGGCAATGAGCAGTTCTTC. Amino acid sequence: CASSLARLDGGNEQFF.

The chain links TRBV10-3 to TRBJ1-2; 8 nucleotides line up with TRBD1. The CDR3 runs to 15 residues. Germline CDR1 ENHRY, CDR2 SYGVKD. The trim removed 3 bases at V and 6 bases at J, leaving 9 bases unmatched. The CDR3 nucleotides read TGTGCCATCAGTGAACGGACAGGGAACGGAGATGGCTACACCTTC. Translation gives CAISERTGNGDGYTF.

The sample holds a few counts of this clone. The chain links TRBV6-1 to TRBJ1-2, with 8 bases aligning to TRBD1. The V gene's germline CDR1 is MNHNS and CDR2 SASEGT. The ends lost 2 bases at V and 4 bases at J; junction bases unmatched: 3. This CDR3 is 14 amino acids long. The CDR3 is CASSESGGGYGYTF. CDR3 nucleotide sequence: TGTGCCAGCAGTGAATCAGGGGGCGGCTATGGCTACACCTTC.

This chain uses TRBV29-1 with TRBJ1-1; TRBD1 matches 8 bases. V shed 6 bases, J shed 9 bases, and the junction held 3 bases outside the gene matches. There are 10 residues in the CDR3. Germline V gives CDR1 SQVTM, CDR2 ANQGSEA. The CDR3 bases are TGCAGCGTACAGGGGGTTCAAGCTTTCTTT. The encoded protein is CSVQGVQAFF. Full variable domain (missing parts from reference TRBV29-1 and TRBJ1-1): SAVISQKPSRDICQRGTSLTIQCQVDSQVTMMFWYRQQPGQSLTLIATANQGSEATYESGFVIDKFPISRPNLTFSTLTVSNMSPEDSSIYLCSVQGVQAFFGQGTRLTVV.

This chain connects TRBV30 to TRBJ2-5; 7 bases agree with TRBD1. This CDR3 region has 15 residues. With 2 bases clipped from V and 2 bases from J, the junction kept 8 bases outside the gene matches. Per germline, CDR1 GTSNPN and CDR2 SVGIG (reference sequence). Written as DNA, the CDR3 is TGTGCCTGGAGTTCCGGGACAGAAAGGCAAGAGACCCAGTACTTC. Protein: CAWSSGTERQETQYF.

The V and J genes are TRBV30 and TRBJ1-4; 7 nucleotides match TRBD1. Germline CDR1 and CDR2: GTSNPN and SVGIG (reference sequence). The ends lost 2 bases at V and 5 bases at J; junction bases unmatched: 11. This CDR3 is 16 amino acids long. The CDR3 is CAWSLGTDWGNEKLFF. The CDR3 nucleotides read TGTGCCTGGAGTCTAGGGACAGACTGGGGGAATGAAAAACTGTTTTTT. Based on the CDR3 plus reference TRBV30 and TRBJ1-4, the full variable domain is SQTIHQWPATLVQPVGSPLSLECTVEGTSNPNLYWYRQAAGRGLQLLFYSVGIGQISSEVPQNLSASRPQDRQFILSSKKLLLSDSGFYLCAWSLGTDWGNEKLFFGSGTQLSVL.

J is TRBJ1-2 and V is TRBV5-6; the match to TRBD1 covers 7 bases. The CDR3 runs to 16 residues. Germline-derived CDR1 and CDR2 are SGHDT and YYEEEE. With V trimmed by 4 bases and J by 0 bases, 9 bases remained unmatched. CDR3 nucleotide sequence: TGTGCCAGCAGCCCGCGACGGACAGGCGCTAACTATGGCTACACCTTC. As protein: CASSPRRTGANYGYTF.

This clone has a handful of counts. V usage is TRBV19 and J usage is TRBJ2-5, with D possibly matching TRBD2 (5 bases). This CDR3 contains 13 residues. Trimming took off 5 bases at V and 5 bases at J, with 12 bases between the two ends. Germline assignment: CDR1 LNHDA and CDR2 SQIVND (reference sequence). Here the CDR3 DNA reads TGTGCCAGTAGTGCGTCTAGAGGGGAGACCCAGTACTTC. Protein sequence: CASSASRGETQYF.

For the CDR3, the DNA is TGTGCCAGCAGTTGGAGGGGGAGCACTGAAGCTTTCTTT. Its translation is CASSWRGSTEAFF. The chain employs TRBV7-9 and TRBJ1-1; TRBD1 might be the D (6 bases). CDR1 is SEHNR, CDR2 FQNEAQ, per germline (reference sequence). This CDR3 spans 13 amino acids. Trimming removed 6 bases from V and 4 bases from J, with 12 bases in between.

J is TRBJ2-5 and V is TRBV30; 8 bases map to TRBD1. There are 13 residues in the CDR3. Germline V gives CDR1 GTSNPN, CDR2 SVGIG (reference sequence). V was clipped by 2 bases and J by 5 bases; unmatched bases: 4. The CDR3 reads CAWSLTGGETQYF. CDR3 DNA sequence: TGTGCCTGGAGTCTCACAGGGGGGGAGACCCAGTACTTC.

The CDR3 reads CASSDFGTPKDTDTQYF. CDR3 in DNA: TGTGCCAGCAGTGATTTCGGGACTCCGAAGGACACAGATACGCAGTATTTT. The J gene is TRBJ2-3, the V gene TRBV25-1; D may be TRBD2 (6 bases). CDR3 length equals 17 residues. Trimming removed 3 bases from V and 2 bases from J, with 18 bases in between. Germline V gives CDR1 MGHDK, CDR2 SYGVNS.

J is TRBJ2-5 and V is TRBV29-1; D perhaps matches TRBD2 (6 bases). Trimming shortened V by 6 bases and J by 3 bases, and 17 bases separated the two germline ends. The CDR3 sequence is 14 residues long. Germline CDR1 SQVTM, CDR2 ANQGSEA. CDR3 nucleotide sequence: TGCAGCGTCCTTTGGACACTAGCTGAAGAGACCCAGTACTTC. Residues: CSVLWTLAEETQYF.

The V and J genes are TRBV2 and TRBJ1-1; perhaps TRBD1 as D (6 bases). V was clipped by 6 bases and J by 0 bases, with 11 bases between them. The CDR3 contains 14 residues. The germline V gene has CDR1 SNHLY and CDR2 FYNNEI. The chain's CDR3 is CASRYGGMNTEAFF. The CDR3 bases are TGTGCCAGCAGGTACGGGGGCATGAACACTGAAGCTTTCTTT.

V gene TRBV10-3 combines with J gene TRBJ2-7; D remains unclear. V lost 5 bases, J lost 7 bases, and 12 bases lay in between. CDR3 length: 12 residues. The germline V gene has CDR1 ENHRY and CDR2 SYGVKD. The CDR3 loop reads CAISSRIGEQYF. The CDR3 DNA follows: TGTGCCATCAGTAGTCGAATCGGGGAGCAGTACTTC.

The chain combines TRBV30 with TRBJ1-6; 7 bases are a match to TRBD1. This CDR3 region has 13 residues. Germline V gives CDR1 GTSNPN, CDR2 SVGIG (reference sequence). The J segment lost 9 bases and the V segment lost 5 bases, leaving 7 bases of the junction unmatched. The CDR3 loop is CAWDRTGGSPLHF. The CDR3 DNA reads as TGTGCCTGGGACCGGACAGGAGGTTCACCCCTCCACTTT.

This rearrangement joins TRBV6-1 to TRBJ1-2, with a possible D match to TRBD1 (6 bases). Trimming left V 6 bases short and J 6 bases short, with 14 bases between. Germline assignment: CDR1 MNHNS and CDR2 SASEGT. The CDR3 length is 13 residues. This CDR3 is CASSLDRPDGYTF. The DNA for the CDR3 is TGTGCCAGCAGCCTTGACAGGCCGGATGGCTACACCTTC.

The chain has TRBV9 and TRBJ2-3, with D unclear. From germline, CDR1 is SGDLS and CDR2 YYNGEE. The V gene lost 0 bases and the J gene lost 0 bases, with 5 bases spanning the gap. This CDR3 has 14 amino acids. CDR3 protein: CASSVGFSTDTQYF. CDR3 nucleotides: TGTGCCAGCAGCGTAGGATTTAGCACAGATACGCAGTATTTT.